These T cell receptor beta chains were read from a single sample in a study of T cell responses to AZD1222 COVID-19 vaccine. The method was immunoSEQ multiplex PCR; TCRdb's version includes in-frame clones alone and lacks a portion of them. The data hold approximately 100,000 clones, with under 95% observed a single time. Sample: peripheral blood, taken on day 0 of AZD1222 vaccination. These TCRs come from an adult in good health. CDR3s include the opening cysteine and the closing phenylalanine or tryptophan. Each record gives: D gene, V gene, J gene, CDR3 protein. D genes are given only for firm matches.

d_gene: NA; v_gene: TRBV7-3; j_gene: TRBJ2-1; CDR3aa: CASAGSGSYNEQFF
d_gene: NA; v_gene: TRBV15; j_gene: TRBJ1-2; CDR3aa: CATSRVVNAESIGYTF
d_gene: NA; v_gene: TRBV28; j_gene: TRBJ1-2; CDR3aa: CASGEQTRNYGYTF
d_gene: NA; v_gene: TRBV6-1; j_gene: TRBJ2-7; CDR3aa: CASSEGTAAYEQYF
d_gene: TRBD1; v_gene: TRBV7-6; j_gene: TRBJ1-1; CDR3aa: CASSLAGTGGTEAFF
d_gene: NA; v_gene: TRBV27; j_gene: TRBJ2-2; CDR3aa: CASSPPTGELFF
d_gene: NA; v_gene: TRBV3-1/TRBV3-2; j_gene: TRBJ1-1; CDR3aa: CASNSRGGNTEAFF
d_gene: NA; v_gene: TRBV28; j_gene: TRBJ2-7; CDR3aa: CASKTVNYEQYF
d_gene: NA; v_gene: TRBV12-3/TRBV12-4; j_gene: TRBJ1-6; CDR3aa: CASSRDRDSPLHF
d_gene: NA; v_gene: TRBV6-5; j_gene: TRBJ2-1; CDR3aa: CASSYSSEPHYNEQFF
d_gene: NA; v_gene: TRBV19; j_gene: TRBJ2-1; CDR3aa: CASWIGRDEQFF
d_gene: TRBD2; v_gene: TRBV5-1; j_gene: TRBJ2-3; CDR3aa: CASSVASGRGDTQYF
d_gene: NA; v_gene: TRBV18; j_gene: TRBJ2-5; CDR3aa: CASSLTIPGVETQYF
d_gene: NA; v_gene: TRBV6-5; j_gene: TRBJ2-3; CDR3aa: CASSWHQRASTDTQYF
d_gene: TRBD1; v_gene: TRBV7-2; j_gene: TRBJ1-4; CDR3aa: CASSPDRGHEKLFF
d_gene: NA; v_gene: TRBV28; j_gene: TRBJ1-2; CDR3aa: CASSLSNYGYTF
d_gene: NA; v_gene: TRBV9; j_gene: TRBJ2-5; CDR3aa: CASSVGRETQYF
d_gene: NA; v_gene: TRBV28; j_gene: TRBJ2-7; CDR3aa: CATSLWVEQYF
d_gene: TRBD1; v_gene: TRBV11-2; j_gene: TRBJ1-1; CDR3aa: CASSPRDSLRGAFF
d_gene: NA; v_gene: TRBV2; j_gene: TRBJ1-2; CDR3aa: CASSENREAYGYTF